A single sample is the source of the 26 T cell receptor beta chains below, sequenced in a study of CD8 T cells in Susac syndrome. Random-hexamer reverse transcription was applied to roughly 0.5 to 1 ug RNA. TCRdb reanalysed the immunoSEQ multiplex PCR reads using MiXCR and keeps one entry per CDR3 protein. The table lists more than 130,000 distinct CDR3 sequences, nearly 95% of them singletons. The sample comprised CD8+ T cells from PBMCs. The receptor source for this set is a human donor in good health.

The rearrangement links TRBV20-1 to TRBJ2-1; 9 bases agree with TRBD2. Looked up from germline, CDR1 is DFQATT and CDR2 is SNEGSKA (reference sequence). The CDR3 runs to 15 residues. Trimming removed 4 bases from V and 4 bases from J; junction bases left unmatched: 8. The CDR3 DNA sequence: TGCAGTGCTACGACTAGCGGAATCTTATACAATGAGCAGTTCTTC. This sequence encodes CSATTSGILYNEQFF.

The rearrangement joins TRBV3-1 to TRBJ2-3; 9 bases are a match to TRBD2. V lost 5 bases to trimming and J lost 4 bases; unmatched junction nucleotides: 7. This CDR3 region has 15 residues. Germline V gene lookup returns CDR1 LGHDT and CDR2 YNNKEL (reference sequence). Here the CDR3 DNA reads TGTGCCAGCAGCATTGGGATAGCGGGGGCAGATACGCAGTATTTT. Its protein is CASSIGIAGADTQYF.

This clonotype was observed once. The rearrangement links TRBV12-3 or TRBV12-4 to TRBJ2-3; 7 positions agree with TRBD2. This CDR3 has 16 residues. V dropped 0 bases and J dropped 2; count of bases not matched to a gene: 5. In nucleotides, the CDR3 is TGTGCCAGCAGTTTAGCGACGGGAGGTTACACAGATACGCAGTATTTT. Residues: CASSLATGGYTDTQYF.

The chain combines TRBV3-1 with TRBJ2-2; D uncertain. The CDR3 contains 17 residues. V was clipped by 1 base and J by 6 bases, with 18 bases between them. CDR1 is LGHDT and CDR2 is YNNKEL in the germline V gene (reference sequence). The CDR3 protein is CASSQVRLGVFAGELFF. The DNA for the CDR3 is TGTGCCAGCAGCCAAGTCCGGCTTGGAGTGTTCGCCGGGGAGCTGTTTTTT.

The chain carries TRBV29-1 and TRBJ2-1; 7 bases are a match to TRBD2. CDR3 size: 12 residues. V lost 4 bases and J lost 12; bases outside the gene matches: 9. CDR1 SQVTM and CDR2 ANQGSEA come from the germline V gene. CDR3 protein: CSVVGGDQAQFF. The CDR3 DNA follows: TGCAGCGTTGTGGGGGGGGACCAGGCGCAGTTCTTC.

The chain combines TRBV7-3 with TRBJ2-3, with 10 bases lining up with TRBD2. Germline CDR1 SGHTA, CDR2 FQGTGA. The trim removed 4 bases at V and 4 bases at J, leaving 8 bases unmatched. The CDR3 runs to 16 residues. CDR3 coding DNA: TGTGCCAGCAGCTCCTCGCTAGCGGGAGTACCAGATACGCAGTATTTT. Amino acids: CASSSSLAGVPDTQYF.

This clonotype has just one count. The CDR3 DNA is TGTGCCAGCAGTTTATCGGGCGGGGAGACCCAGTACTTC. Translated: CASSLSGGETQYF. This chain connects TRBV27 to TRBJ2-5, with a weak D call TRBD2 (5 bases). From germline, CDR1 is MNHEY and CDR2 SMNVEV (reference sequence). The CDR3 runs 13 residues. The V and J ends lost 0 bases and 5 bases respectively, with 7 bases between them.

The rearrangement joins TRBV28 to TRBJ2-7, with D possibly TRBD2 on 5 matching bases. Looked up from germline, CDR1 is MDHEN and CDR2 is SYDVKM. V shed 4 bases and J shed 0 bases, with 16 bases lying between them. The CDR3 is 16 residues long. This CDR3 reads CASSSHSDYLSYEQYF. In nucleotides, the CDR3 is TGTGCCAGCAGTTCCCATTCAGACTATCTCTCCTACGAGCAGTACTTC.

The gene calls are TRBV30 and TRBJ2-7; TRBD2 agrees at 13 bases. CDR3 length: 15 amino acids. With V trimmed by 1 base and J by 3 bases, 3 bases remained unmatched. CDR1 GTSNPN and CDR2 SVGIG come from the germline V gene (reference sequence). The CDR3 region is CAWSEGLAGFYEQYF. CDR3 bases: TGTGCCTGGAGTGAGGGACTAGCGGGGTTCTACGAGCAGTACTTC. The complete variable domain, with remaining parts taken from reference TRBV30 and TRBJ2-7, reads SQTIHQWPATLVQPVGSPLSLECTVEGTSNPNLYWYRQAAGRGLQLLFYSVGIGQISSEVPQNLSASRPQDRQFILSSKKLLLSDSGFYLCAWSEGLAGFYEQYFGPGTRLTVT.

The chain has TRBV29-1 and TRBJ2-3, with 14 nucleotides matching TRBD2. Germline trimming cut 4 bases from V and 8 bases from J; bases unmatched to any gene: 8. Germline CDR1 SQVTM, CDR2 ANQGSEA. CDR3 length: 15 residues. The CDR3 region is CSVAVGLAGDGTQYF. The DNA for the CDR3 is TGCAGCGTTGCGGTGGGACTAGCGGGAGACGGTACGCAGTATTTT.

V usage is TRBV27 and J usage is TRBJ2-1; possible D gene TRBD2, 6 bases. The CDR3 runs 16 residues. The V end lost 8 bases, the J end lost 4 bases, and 21 bases lay between the germline ends. Per the germline V gene, CDR1 is MNHEY and CDR2 is SMNVEV (reference sequence). CDR3 DNA sequence: TGTGCCAGCTTACGACAGCCTCCGGGACTTTACAATGAGCAGTTCTTC. It specifies CASLRQPPGLYNEQFF.

In regard to this clonotype: An end of the junction differs from the germline gene, which may be a read error. The chain joins TRBV3-1 to TRBJ2-1; perhaps TRBD2 as D (5 bases). Germline loops: CDR1 LGHDT, CDR2 YNNKEL (reference sequence). The CDR3 is 12 residues long. In DNA form, the CDR3 reads TGTGCCAGCAGTCAAGGGAGCTGGGAGCAGTTCTTC. Amino acids: CASSQGSWEQFF.

CDR3 amino acids: CASSVAGGTYEQYF. The CDR3 DNA follows: TGTGCCAGCAGCGTAGCAGGGGGTACCTACGAGCAGTACTTC. The rearrangement uses TRBV9 and TRBJ2-7, with 7 bases identical to TRBD1. V gave up 0 bases and J gave up 2 bases; unmatched junction bases: 2. The CDR3 extends over 14 amino acids. From germline, CDR1 is SGDLS and CDR2 YYNGEE.

The chain employs TRBV29-1 and TRBJ1-2, with D perhaps matching TRBD1 (6 bases). V shed 5 bases and J shed 7 bases, with 14 bases lying between them. CDR1 is SQVTM and CDR2 is ANQGSEA in the germline V gene. CDR3 length equals 12 residues. The CDR3 region is CSVLLQGGGYTF. The CDR3 coding sequence is TGCAGCGTTCTGCTACAGGGCGGTGGCTACACCTTC.

J is TRBJ2-1 and V is TRBV27, with D possibly being TRBD2 (6 bases). The CDR3 spans 14 residues. The V gene lost 8 bases and the J gene lost 6 bases, with 17 bases spanning the gap. Looked up from germline, CDR1 is MNHEY and CDR2 is SMNVEV (reference sequence). The CDR3 spells CASLRSGVRNEQFF. CDR3 coding DNA: TGTGCCAGCCTCCGATCGGGGGTCCGCAATGAGCAGTTCTTC.

V is TRBV7-9 and J is TRBJ1-2, with 7 nucleotides matching TRBD1. The germline V gene has CDR1 SEHNR and CDR2 FQNEAQ (reference sequence). The CDR3 runs to 14 residues. V was clipped by 5 bases and J by 5 bases; unmatched bases: 8. The DNA of the CDR3 is TGTGCCAGCAGCAGGGACAGAGATACTTATGGCTACACCTTC. Translating it yields CASSRDRDTYGYTF.

The gene calls are TRBV19 and TRBJ2-6; D is unclear. Trimming removed 7 bases from V and 4 bases from J, with 14 bases in between. The germline V gene has CDR1 LNHDA and CDR2 SQIVND (reference sequence). The CDR3 extends over 15 amino acids. The CDR3, as DNA: TGTGCCAGTACCCATCCCGTTGCCGGGGCCAACGTCCTGACTTTC. Translating gives CASTHPVAGANVLTF.

The V gene is TRBV7-9, the J gene TRBJ1-2, with D possibly being TRBD1 (6 bases). CDR3 length equals 16 residues. Trimming took 4 bases from V and 2 from J, leaving 17 bases between them. Germline-derived CDR1 and CDR2 are SEHNR and FQNEAQ (reference sequence). CDR3 protein: CASSSIVDSSNYGYTF. The CDR3 region has the DNA TGTGCCAGCAGCTCCATTGTGGACAGCTCAAACTATGGCTACACCTTC.

There are a few counts of this clonotype. The chain carries TRBV28 and TRBJ2-2; unclear D gene. This CDR3 is 12 amino acids long. V lost 3 bases and J lost 6, with 5 bases in between. CDR1 is MDHEN and CDR2 is SYDVKM in the germline V gene. In DNA, the CDR3 is TGTGCCAGCAGTTTGGGTCCCGGGGAGCTGTTTTTT. It is translated as CASSLGPGELFF.

The V and J genes are TRBV12-3 or TRBV12-4 and TRBJ2-5; 9 bases align to TRBD1. This CDR3 has 14 amino acids. V was pared by 5 bases and J by 4 bases, with 5 bases of the junction left unmatched. CDR3 nucleotides: TGTGCCAGCAGTGTGGACAGGGGCGGAGAGACCCAGTACTTC. Translating it yields CASSVDRGGETQYF.

This clonotype was recorded only once. This chain uses TRBV3-1 with TRBJ2-1; D may be TRBD1 (5 bases). With 0 bases removed from V and 12 bases from J, the gap between germline ends came to 9 bases. The CDR3 extends over 12 amino acids. Germline V gene sequence: CDR1 LGHDT, CDR2 YNNKEL (reference sequence). CDR3 residues: CASSQEDRGQFF. The DNA of the CDR3 is TGTGCCAGCAGCCAAGAGGATAGGGGGCAGTTCTTC.

The chain employs TRBV5-1 and TRBJ2-7; D may correspond to TRBD1 or TRBD2 (5 bases each). Germline V lookup: CDR1 SGHRS, CDR2 YFSETQ. The V end lost 5 bases, the J end lost 3 bases, and 9 bases lay between the germline ends. The CDR3 is made up of 12 amino acids. CDR3: CASSMGDYEQYF. CDR3 bases: TGCGCCAGCAGTATGGGGGACTACGAGCAGTACTTC.

The V gene is TRBV4-3, the J gene TRBJ1-2; TRBD1 is a possible D gene (5 bases). The CDR3 has 14 amino acids. Germline CDR1 reads LGHNA; CDR2 reads YSLEER. The V end was cut by 0 bases, the J end by 4 bases, with 9 bases between. The CDR3: CASSQDQGGYGYTF. CDR3 DNA: TGCGCCAGCAGCCAAGACCAGGGAGGCTATGGCTACACCTTC.

The rearrangement uses TRBV4-3 and TRBJ1-4; D is undetermined. The CDR3 covers 17 residues. V shed 2 bases and J shed 0 bases, with 13 bases lying between them. Germline CDR1 LGHNA, CDR2 YSLEER. The CDR3 region is CASSQPPTDATNEKLFF. CDR3 DNA: TGCGCCAGCAGCCAACCACCGACGGACGCAACTAATGAAAAACTGTTTTTT.

The chain is built from TRBV27 and TRBJ1-1; no firm D call. This CDR3 spans 14 amino acids. In germline, CDR1 is MNHEY, CDR2 SMNVEV (reference sequence). Trimming stripped 3 bases from V and 1 base from J, with 9 bases between. The CDR3 nucleotides read TGTGCCAGCAGTTTCAGCGTCACGAACACTGAAGCTTTCTTT. This gives the protein CASSFSVTNTEAFF.

J is TRBJ2-1 and V is TRBV12-5; 8 bases are a match to TRBD1. This CDR3 is built from 15 residues. The trim removed 6 bases at V and 5 bases at J, leaving 9 bases unmatched. Per the germline V gene, CDR1 is LGHNT and CDR2 is FRNRAP. The CDR3 nucleotides read TGTGCTAGTGGCGCCGGGACAGGCAAGGACAATGAGCAGTTCTTC. Translating gives CASGAGTGKDNEQFF. Drawing the rest from reference TRBV12-5 and TRBJ2-1, the complete variable domain is DARVTQTPRHKVTEMGQEVTMRCQPILGHNTVFWYRQTMMQGLELLAYFRNRAPLDDSGMPKDRFSAEMPDATLATLKIQPSEPRDSAVYFCASGAGTGKDNEQFFGPGTRLTVL.